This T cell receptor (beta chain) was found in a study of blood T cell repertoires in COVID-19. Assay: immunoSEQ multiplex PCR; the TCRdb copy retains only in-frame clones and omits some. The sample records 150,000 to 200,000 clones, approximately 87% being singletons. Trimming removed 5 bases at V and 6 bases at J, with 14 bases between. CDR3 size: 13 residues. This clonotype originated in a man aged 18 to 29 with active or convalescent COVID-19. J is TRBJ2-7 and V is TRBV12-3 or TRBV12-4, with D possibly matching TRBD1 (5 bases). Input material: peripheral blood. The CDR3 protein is CASSPQGFSEQYF. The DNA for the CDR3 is TGTGCCAGCAGTCCTCAGGGTTTCAGCGAGCAGTACTTC.